The 13 T cell receptor beta chains presented below share a single source sample, sequenced in a study of blood T cells in healthy people across ages. The use of a sample-barcoded 5' primer and a J-beta primer mix characterized a second PCR of roughly 6 to 11 cycles. TCRdb ran MiXCR on the 5' RACE reads and lists one entry per CDR3 protein. The data hold some 1,800,000 distinct CDR3 sequences, with roughly 43% observed a single time. The specimen was blood. The source is a human donor in good health.

The chain is built from TRBV4-3 and TRBJ1-2; 10 bases match TRBD1. CDR3 length: 16 residues. CDR1 and CDR2 from the germline V gene are LGHNA and YSLEER. The V segment lost 5 bases and the J segment 2 bases; nucleotides outside the gene matches: 8. CDR3 sequence reads: CASSVRQGARNYGYTF. The CDR3 bases are TGCGCCAGCAGCGTACGACAGGGGGCGCGGAACTATGGCTACACCTTC.

CDR3 in DNA: TGCGCCAGCGGCTCCGGACAGGGCGGGCCATATGGCTACACCTTC. This codes for CASGSGQGGPYGYTF. The chain combines TRBV5-1 with TRBJ1-2; 8 bases match TRBD1. Germline values: CDR1 SGHRS, CDR2 YFSETQ. The trim removed 7 bases at V and 5 bases at J, leaving 13 bases unmatched. The CDR3 covers 15 residues.

The chain combines TRBV3-1 with TRBJ2-5; 7 nucleotides match TRBD2. The CDR3 loop spans 16 amino acids. V gave up 1 base and J gave up 2 bases; unmatched junction bases: 7. Germline loops: CDR1 LGHDT, CDR2 YNNKEL (reference sequence). Here the CDR3 DNA reads TGTGCCAGCAGCCAAGGGGGGGGAAGGGGACAAGAGACCCAGTACTTC. Translation: CASSQGGGRGQETQYF.

This clonotype was seen a handful of times. CDR3 protein: CSVEGHYTF. CDR3 nucleotide sequence: TGCAGCGTGGAGGGCCACTACACCTTC. The chain links TRBV29-1 to TRBJ1-2; D gene unclear. Trimming stripped 6 bases from V and 10 bases from J, with 9 bases between. CDR1 is SQVTM and CDR2 is ANQGSEA in the germline V gene. There are 9 residues in the CDR3.

The chain combines TRBV29-1 with TRBJ2-5; TRBD1 matches at 7 bases. The germline CDR1 and CDR2 sequences are SQVTM and ANQGSEA. The CDR3 is 14 residues long. J lost 0 bases, V lost 4 bases, and 5 bases had no gene match. The CDR3, as DNA: TGCAGCGTTGCATGGGGACAGTACCAAGAGACCCAGTACTTC. Encoded protein: CSVAWGQYQETQYF.

This clonotype appeared a few times. The chain uses TRBV11-2 and TRBJ2-3, with 7 bases identical to TRBD2. The CDR3 runs to 14 residues. CDR1 SGHAT and CDR2 FQNNGV come from the germline V gene. V trimming: 3 bases; J trimming: 5 bases; junction bases outside the gene matches: 5. CDR3 region: CASSFTAGVDTQYF. CDR3 coding DNA: TGTGCCAGCAGCTTTACTGCGGGGGTAGATACGCAGTATTTT.

The rearrangement links TRBV20-1 to TRBJ1-2; D ambiguous. The germline V gene encodes CDR1 DFQATT and CDR2 SNEGSKA (reference sequence). The V gene lost 6 bases and the J gene lost 5 bases, with 10 bases spanning the gap. The CDR3 sequence is 11 residues long. CDR3 residues: CSAPRPYGYTF. The CDR3 DNA reads as TGCAGTGCCCCGCGACCGTATGGCTACACCTTC.

The chain employs TRBV20-1 and TRBJ2-3, with 9 nucleotides matching TRBD2. The trim removed 5 bases at V and 0 bases at J, leaving 3 bases unmatched. The CDR3 has 14 residues. The germline V gene encodes CDR1 DFQATT and CDR2 SNEGSKA (reference sequence). CDR3 DNA: TGCAGTGCTCGACTAGCGGAAAGCACAGATACGCAGTATTTT. Its protein is CSARLAESTDTQYF.

About this clonotype: One end of the junction fails to match germline, which may point to a read error. The gene calls are TRBV6-6 and TRBJ2-7; 8 bases map to TRBD1. CDR3 length: 13 amino acids. Germline V CDR1 and CDR2: MNHNY, SVGAGI (reference sequence). CDR3 amino acids: CTSSWTGRNEQYF. The CDR3 DNA sequence: TGTACCAGCAGCTGGACAGGGCGCAACGAGCAGTACTTC.

This clonotype was observed a few times. This chain links TRBV12-3 or TRBV12-4 with TRBJ1-5; 7 nucleotides match TRBD1. The V segment lost 1 base and the J segment 0 bases; nucleotides outside the gene matches: 9. The CDR3 covers 18 residues. The CDR3 bases are TGTGCCAGCAGTTTAGGTATAATAGGGGGCTTTAGCAATCAGCCCCAGCATTTT. Amino acid sequence: CASSLGIIGGFSNQPQHF.

The rearrangement uses TRBV20-1 and TRBJ2-1; 8 nucleotides agree with TRBD1. V dropped 6 bases and J dropped 2; count of bases not matched to a gene: 6. The CDR3 consists of 14 residues. From germline, CDR1 is DFQATT and CDR2 SNEGSKA (reference sequence). The CDR3 loop reads CSASDRGTYNEQFF. The CDR3 nucleotides are TGCAGTGCCTCAGACAGGGGCACCTACAATGAGCAGTTCTTC.

The V gene is TRBV5-1, the J gene TRBJ1-4, with D maybe TRBD1 (5 bases). V shed 4 bases and J shed 10 bases, with 17 bases lying between them. There are 14 residues in the CDR3. The germline V gene has CDR1 SGHRS and CDR2 YFSETQ. CDR3: CASSQDTGGVKLFF. The CDR3 nucleotides read TGCGCCAGCAGCCAGGACACCGGCGGGGTAAAACTGTTTTTT.

This clonotype was seen more than once but under ten times. The chain carries TRBV12-3 or TRBV12-4 and TRBJ1-2, with D possibly being TRBD1 (5 bases). The CDR3 consists of 11 residues. Trimming took off 6 bases at V and 8 bases at J, with 10 bases between the two ends. For the CDR3, the DNA is TGTGCCAGCAGCTGGGGCCGAGGCTACACCTTC. This gives the protein CASSWGRGYTF.